The T cell receptor beta chain under discussion was sequenced for a study of T cell responses to AZD1222 COVID-19 vaccine. The CDR3 has 15 residues. V was trimmed by 5 bases and J by 2 bases, leaving 13 bases between them. Germline CDR1 and CDR2: SGHTA and FQGNSA. The table lists this clone with a few counts. Clones were sequenced by immunoSEQ multiplex PCR, and TCRdb holds only the in-frame ones, with some missing. The profile shows approximately 140,000 clones, over 90% of them singletons. The sample in question was peripheral blood, obtained on day 0 of MenACWY control vaccination. This clonotype was obtained from an adult in good health. The chain carries TRBV7-2 and TRBJ2-1; possible D gene TRBD1, 6 bases. CDR3 in DNA: TGTGCCAGCAGCCCCAAGCAGGGGCCCTACAATGAGCAGTTCTTC. It translates to CASSPKQGPYNEQFF.